The 15 T cell receptor beta chains listed next were all sequenced from one sample in a study of graft-versus-host responses after intestinal transplantation (dated by TCRdb to the early 2020s). Their target antigens are unknown. According to the study, the label for this sample's time point signals: cells obtained before transplantation from donor or recipient. Library preparation employed the immunoSEQ multiplex PCR assay. The table comes from immuneACCESS by way of TCRdb, which keeps in-frame sequences with V and J called. Part of the clones is missing from these tables; in studies checked, under half for an unresolved V gene and the rest for unknown reasons. Within this sample are approximately 99,000 clones, with just under 95% of them counted one time only. Clones ranked in the top ten supply over 0.055% of the sample. The material was unstimulated CD8+ T cells sorted from spleen or lymph node cells, obtained before transplant. The receptors stem from a human donor who was the organ donor for an intestinal transplant.

The chain has TRBV27 and TRBJ2-3; D not resolved. Trimming shortened V by 0 bases and J by 3 bases, and 10 bases separated the two germline ends. The CDR3 spans 15 residues. The germline V gene encodes CDR1 MNHEY and CDR2 SMNVEV (reference sequence). The CDR3 nucleotides are TGTGCCAGCAGTTTATCTCCGGTGTGGACAGATACGCAGTATTTT. Its protein product is CASSLSPVWTDTQYF.

This clone has only one observation. J is TRBJ2-6 and V is TRBV4-1; 7 bases match TRBD1. The CDR3 sequence is 18 residues long. The V gene end was trimmed by 4 bases and the J gene end by 1 base; junction bases not matched to a gene: 10. From germline, CDR1 is MGHRA and CDR2 YSYEKL. The CDR3 region has the DNA TGCGCCAGCAGCCCTTTGGGACAGCAAGCTTCTGGGGCCAACGTCCTGACTTTC. This gives the protein CASSPLGQQASGANVLTF.

The rearrangement links TRBV7-9 to TRBJ1-2, with D possibly being TRBD1 (5 bases). The germline V gene has CDR1 SEHNR and CDR2 FQNEAQ (reference sequence). Trimming took off 5 bases at V and 8 bases at J, with 12 bases between the two ends. This CDR3 region has 12 residues. The CDR3 sequence: CASSPAGMGYTF. The CDR3 DNA follows: TGTGCCAGCAGCCCAGCAGGGATGGGCTACACCTTC.

V is TRBV4-1 and J is TRBJ1-5, with TRBD1 matching 7 bases. Germline trimming cut 5 bases from V and 7 bases from J; bases unmatched to any gene: 5. Germline V gene lookup returns CDR1 MGHRA and CDR2 YSYEKL. This CDR3 is built from 13 residues. CDR3 DNA: TGCGCCAGCAGCTTCTGGACAGGCCAGCCCCAGCATTTT. It translates to CASSFWTGQPQHF.

The genes are TRBV4-1 and TRBJ2-7; D ambiguous. The CDR3 covers 16 residues. Germline V gene sequence: CDR1 MGHRA, CDR2 YSYEKL. V shed 0 bases and J shed 3 bases, with 15 bases lying between them. The CDR3 coding sequence is TGCGCCAGCAGCCAAGATCTAACAGAAAGCTTCTACGAGCAGTACTTC. Protein: CASSQDLTESFYEQYF.

The J gene is TRBJ2-3, the V gene TRBV7-8; TRBD2 might be the D (7 bases). There are 13 residues in the CDR3. Germline assignment: CDR1 SGHVS and CDR2 FQNEAQ. V lost 0 bases, J lost 8 bases, and 9 bases lay in between. This CDR3 is CASSLAAGATQYF. The DNA for the CDR3 is TGTGCCAGCAGCTTAGCCGCGGGGGCTACGCAGTATTTT.

The J gene is TRBJ1-2, the V gene TRBV2; a weak D match, TRBD1 (5 bases). The CDR3 is 15 amino acids. Germline V gene data show CDR1 as SNHLY and CDR2 as FYNNEI. V shed 3 bases and J shed 3 bases, with 14 bases lying between them. CDR3 region: CASSDIGALDYGYTF. The CDR3 DNA reads TGTGCCAGCAGTGATATAGGGGCTCTAGACTATGGCTACACCTTC.

There are a few counts of this clone. The rearrangement uses TRBV7-7 and TRBJ2-7; D perhaps matches TRBD1 (6 bases). V was trimmed by 3 bases and J by 1 base, leaving 7 bases between them. Looked up from germline, CDR1 is SSHAT and CDR2 is FNYEAQ (reference sequence). The CDR3 has 13 residues. The CDR3 reads CASSFGQSYEQYF. The CDR3 DNA follows: TGTGCCAGCAGCTTCGGACAGTCCTACGAGCAGTACTTC.

The chain uses TRBV7-9 and TRBJ1-1; the D is unclear. Germline-derived CDR1 and CDR2 are SEHNR and FQNEAQ (reference sequence). Trimming shortened V by 3 bases and J by 6 bases, and 17 bases separated the two germline ends. This CDR3 region has 15 residues. The CDR3 spells CASSLEDSLGAEAFF. As DNA, the CDR3 is TGTGCCAGCAGCTTGGAAGATTCCCTCGGGGCTGAAGCTTTCTTT.

The chain employs TRBV2 and TRBJ2-2, with TRBD1 as a possible D gene (6 bases). CDR3 length: 13 amino acids. Trimming removed 8 bases from V and 6 bases from J, with 13 bases in between. Per germline, CDR1 SNHLY and CDR2 FYNNEI. The CDR3 reads CASLPRGAGELFF. CDR3 nucleotide sequence: TGTGCCAGCTTACCCAGGGGTGCCGGGGAGCTGTTTTTT.

V usage is TRBV7-9 and J usage is TRBJ1-4, with D uncertain. The CDR3 covers 14 residues. V gave up 1 base and J gave up 5 bases, with 8 bases separating them. CDR1 and CDR2 (germline): SEHNR, FQNEAQ (reference sequence). As DNA, the CDR3 is TGTGCCAGCAGCTTAGTACAGAGCAATGAAAAACTGTTTTTT. Amino acids: CASSLVQSNEKLFF.

V gene TRBV5-6 combines with J gene TRBJ2-7; no clear D. The CDR3 contains 16 residues. V was pared by 0 bases and J by 2 bases, with 15 bases between. Germline loops: CDR1 SGHDT, CDR2 YYEEEE. The CDR3 DNA is TGTGCCAGCAGCTTGGTCCCCATCGCGAACCCCTACGAGCAGTACTTC. Its translation is CASSLVPIANPYEQYF.

This chain connects TRBV11-2 to TRBJ2-7; D ambiguous. The CDR3 runs 13 residues. The V end lost 1 base, the J end lost 2 bases, and 6 bases lay between the germline ends. Germline CDR1 SGHAT, CDR2 FQNNGV. In nucleotides, the CDR3 is TGTGCCAGCAGCTTAGCCCATCCCTACGAGCAGTACTTC. As protein: CASSLAHPYEQYF.

V and J are TRBV27 and TRBJ2-3; D is unresolved. CDR3 length: 14 residues. Germline CDR1 MNHEY, CDR2 SMNVEV (reference sequence). V lost 6 bases and J 4 bases, leaving 14 bases between the germline ends. CDR3 nucleotides: TGTGCCAGCAGGCCTCGAGGTACGCCAGATACGCAGTATTTT. It encodes CASRPRGTPDTQYF.

This chain connects TRBV13 to TRBJ1-4; a weak D match, TRBD1 (5 bases). Trimming took off 0 bases at V and 8 bases at J, with 16 bases between the two ends. From germline, CDR1 is PRHDT and CDR2 FYEKMQ (reference sequence). The CDR3 totals 16 residues. CDR3 amino acids: CASSLGPSGGSEKLFF. Written as DNA, the CDR3 is TGTGCCAGCAGCTTAGGCCCCTCGGGGGGGAGCGAAAAACTGTTTTTT.